Below, 14 T cell receptor beta chains from the same sample are listed, as sequenced in a study of early T cells in non-severe SARS-CoV-2 infection. TCRdb re-analysed the 5' RACE reads in MiXCR, keeping a single row per CDR3 protein. The sample lists fewer than 30,000 distinct CDR3 sequences, around 4% occurring once. The sequencing input was whole blood. These receptors were obtained from an adult who was a healthcare worker with PCR-confirmed SARS-CoV-2 infection or an uninfected control (not recorded which).

The sample holds many counts of this clonotype. This chain connects TRBV14 to TRBJ1-2; no clear D gene. The CDR3 consists of 13 residues. Germline V gives CDR1 SGHDN, CDR2 FVKESK. Between the trimmed V and J ends, which lost 3 bases and 5 bases, there was a span of 10 bases. In DNA, the CDR3 is TGTGCCAGCAGCCAGGGTCTCTCTTATGGCTACACCTTC. This gives the protein CASSQGLSYGYTF.

This clonotype was detected only a few times. This sequence joins TRBV12-3 or TRBV12-4 and TRBJ1-1; D not certain. V lost 2 bases to trimming and J lost 1 base, with 5 bases between them. The CDR3 consists of 13 residues. Here the CDR3 reads CASSLSANTEAFF. As DNA, the CDR3 is TGTGCCAGCAGTTTATCGGCGAACACTGAAGCTTTCTTT.

This clonotype showed up many times. V and J are TRBV10-3 and TRBJ2-7, with D hard to call. Per the germline V gene, CDR1 is ENHRY and CDR2 is SYGVKD. V dropped 6 bases and J dropped 2 bases, with 11 bases sitting between them. The CDR3 contains 13 residues. The chain's CDR3 is CAISEDGTYEQYF. CDR3 in DNA: TGTGCCATCAGCGAGGACGGAACCTACGAGCAGTACTTC.

In its sample, this clonotype was seen many times. The chain links TRBV11-2 to TRBJ2-1; D gene ambiguous. Germline V gene lookup returns CDR1 SGHAT and CDR2 FQNNGV. CDR3 length: 11 amino acids. V lost 5 bases and J 10 bases, leaving 9 bases between the germline ends. The CDR3 nucleotides read TGTGCCAGCAGCAAGACCCCGGAGCAGTTCTTC. The encoded protein is CASSKTPEQFF.

This clonotype came up many times. The V and J genes are TRBV10-3 and TRBJ2-3; D could derive from TRBD1 or TRBD2 (6 bases each). Trimming shortened V by 6 bases and J by 5 bases, and 24 bases separated the two germline ends. Germline values: CDR1 ENHRY, CDR2 SYGVKD. The CDR3 consists of 17 residues. In DNA, the CDR3 is TGTGCCATCAGCCGCCGACCCACAGGGTCCGGGGGAGATACGCAGTATTTT. Protein: CAISRRPTGSGGDTQYF.

This clonotype was detected ten times or more. The chain employs TRBV4-1 and TRBJ2-1; TRBD2 matches 11 bases. Germline assignment: CDR1 MGHRA and CDR2 YSYEKL. The CDR3 is 17 amino acids. With V trimmed by 1 base and J by 3 bases, 5 bases remained unmatched. CDR3 sequence reads: CASSQGIGTSGYNEQFF. The CDR3 coding sequence is TGCGCCAGCAGCCAAGGAATAGGGACTAGCGGCTACAATGAGCAGTTCTTC.

The chain couples TRBV7-8 to TRBJ2-4; TRBD2 matches at 8 bases. This CDR3 comprises 20 residues. V gave up 3 bases and J gave up 0 bases; unmatched junction bases: 16. The germline gives CDR1 SGHVS, CDR2 FQNEAQ. The CDR3, as DNA: TGTGCCAGCAGCTTCGAAATTGGGCAGGGGACTAGTCTAGCCAAAAACATTCAGTACTTC. Its translation: CASSFEIGQGTSLAKNIQYF.

This clonotype was detected many times. The chain links TRBV5-1 to TRBJ2-1; TRBD2 is a possible D gene (5 bases). Germline V gene lookup returns CDR1 SGHRS and CDR2 YFSETQ. Trimming left V 4 bases short and J 7 bases short, with 15 bases between. The CDR3 has 14 amino acids. This chain's CDR3 is CASSLMLAENEQFF. CDR3 coding DNA: TGCGCCAGCAGCCTGATGCTAGCAGAGAATGAGCAGTTCTTC.

This clonotype was seen ten or more times. The conserved closing phenylalanine or tryptophan is absent in this CDR3, likely reflecting a read error. The DNA is omitted, as the CDR3 cannot be located on it reliably, and the CDR3 follows TCRdb's listing. The V and J genes are TRBV12-5 and TRBJ2-5. The CDR3 numbers 9 amino acids, ends counted. Germline CDR1 LGHNT, CDR2 FRNRAP. CDR3 residues: CASGLTSVL.

This chain links TRBV18 with TRBJ1-2; no firm D call. CDR1 is KGHSH and CDR2 is LQKENI in the germline V gene. CDR3 length: 13 amino acids. Trimming took off 0 bases at V and 5 bases at J, with 7 bases between the two ends. DNA of the CDR3: TGTGCCAGCTCACCACCCGCGGGATATGGCTACACCTTC. Protein: CASSPPAGYGYTF.

The sample holds many counts of this clonotype. V is TRBV27 and J is TRBJ2-2; tentative D call: TRBD2 (5 bases). Germline assignment: CDR1 MNHEY and CDR2 SMNVEV (reference sequence). Trimming took 9 bases from V and 7 from J, leaving 21 bases between them. The CDR3 consists of 15 residues. CDR3 in amino acids: CASWSVGLGIGELFF. CDR3 nucleotides: TGTGCCAGTTGGTCGGTCGGACTTGGAATCGGGGAGCTGTTTTTT.

The V gene is TRBV5-1, the J gene TRBJ1-3, with D possibly TRBD1 on 6 matching bases. Germline values: CDR1 SGHRS, CDR2 YFSETQ. V was trimmed by 3 bases and J by 4 bases, leaving 14 bases between them. The CDR3 has 15 amino acids. The CDR3: CASSSSGALGNTIYF. The CDR3 bases are TGCGCCAGCAGCTCCTCAGGGGCGCTCGGAAACACCATATATTTT.

This clonotype appeared many times. The junction shows a germline mismatch at one end, possibly a read error. The genes are TRBV7-9 and TRBJ2-2; 7 bases map to TRBD2. Looked up from germline, CDR1 is SEHNR and CDR2 is FQNEAQ (reference sequence). The CDR3 contains 14 residues. CDR3 DNA sequence: TGTGCCAGCAGCCCCGGGACTATCGCCGGGGAGCTTTTTTTT. It encodes CASSPGTIAGELFF. Together with reference TRBV7-9 and TRBJ2-2, the CDR3 gives the full variable domain: DTGVSQNPRHKITKRGQNVTFRCDPISEHNRLYWYRQTLGQGPEFLTYFQNEAQLEKSRLLSDRFSAERPKGSFSTLEIQRTEQGDSAMYLCASSPGTIAGELFFGEGSRLTVL.

This clonotype was picked up many times. The chain couples TRBV27 to TRBJ1-2, with D uncertain. V dropped 6 bases and J dropped 8 bases, with 19 bases sitting between them. Germline CDR1 is MNHEY and CDR2 is SMNVEV (reference sequence). The CDR3 is 14 residues long. The CDR3, as DNA: TGTGCCAGCAGCCCCGGGCCCAAAACCCTGGGCTACACCTTC. This sequence encodes CASSPGPKTLGYTF.